This entry lists 27 T cell receptor beta chains sequenced from one sample in a study of blood T cell repertoires in COVID-19 (dated by TCRdb to 2018 to 2020). The library was produced with the immunoSEQ multiplex PCR assay. TCRdb took this table from immuneACCESS and kept in-frame rearrangements with V and J called. Such tables lack part of the clones; where checked against another copy, unresolved V genes explain under half of the gap, and the rest is unexplained. For this sample there are under 200,000 clones; 82% appear just once. The top ten constitute roughly 9.6% of the sample. The sample was PBMCs or T cells enriched from blood (not recorded which). These receptors all stem from a man aged 45-65 years who had recovered from COVID-19.

The V gene is TRBV21-1, the J gene TRBJ2-7; whether TRBD1, the table's D call, matches the DNA was not checked. TRBV21-1 is listed as a pseudogene. The CDR3 runs to 16 residues. The CDR3 is CASSSDRLKSSYEQYF. The CDR3 coding sequence is TGTGCCAGCAGCTCCGACAGGCTCAAAAGCTCCTACGAGCAGTACTTC.

The rearrangement links TRBV5-6 to TRBJ1-2; D gene uncertain. V dropped 2 bases and J dropped 5 bases, with 16 bases sitting between them. Germline CDR1 and CDR2: SGHDT and YYEEEE. The CDR3 runs to 15 residues. CDR3 region: CASSLLTPARYGYTF. The CDR3 DNA is TGTGCCAGCAGCTTACTAACGCCTGCCCGTTATGGCTACACCTTC.

This clone was seen a single time. The J gene is TRBJ1-5, the V gene TRBV10-1; possibly TRBD1 for D (6 bases). CDR1 WNHNN and CDR2 SYGVQD come from the germline V gene (reference sequence). The CDR3 is 13 amino acids. With 5 bases removed from V and 3 bases from J, the gap between germline ends came to 8 bases. For the CDR3, the DNA is TGCGCCAGCAGTAGGGGGATCAATCAGCCCCAGCATTTT. Its protein product is CASSRGINQPQHF.

The rearrangement uses TRBV6-5 and TRBJ2-7, with D tentatively TRBD2 (5 bases). With 5 bases removed from V and 3 bases from J, the gap between germline ends came to 11 bases. Germline-derived CDR1 and CDR2 are MNHEY and SVGAGI. The CDR3 consists of 13 residues. The CDR3 sequence is CASSRENIYEQYF. In nucleotides, the CDR3 is TGTGCCAGCAGTCGGGAAAATATCTACGAGCAGTACTTC.

In its sample, this clone was seen a few times. The J gene is TRBJ1-4, the V gene TRBV9; D call uncertain. The V gene's germline CDR1 is SGDLS and CDR2 YYNGEE. CDR3 size: 14 residues. Deletions cut 0 bases from V and 5 bases from J, with 8 bases between. This chain's CDR3 is CASSVAAGNEKLFF. Written as DNA, the CDR3 is TGTGCCAGCAGCGTAGCGGCAGGAAATGAAAAACTGTTTTTT.

This clone was detected once. J is TRBJ2-7 and V is TRBV6-5, with 9 bases aligning to TRBD2. V was pared by 6 bases and J by 4 bases, with 4 bases of the junction left unmatched. CDR3 length equals 13 residues. CDR1 and CDR2 from the germline V gene are MNHEY and SVGAGI. The CDR3 DNA sequence: TGTGCCAGCAGAATAGCGGGAGTTTACGAGCAGTACTTC. Its translation is CASRIAGVYEQYF.

The rearrangement uses TRBV6-5 and TRBJ1-1; TRBD1 matches at 7 bases. With V trimmed by 0 bases and J by 8 bases, 9 bases remained unmatched. The germline V gene encodes CDR1 MNHEY and CDR2 SVGAGI. The CDR3 has 15 amino acids. CDR3 in DNA: TGTGCCAGCAGTTACTCCGGCAGGGGGGCCCGGGAAGCTTTCTTT. Its translation: CASSYSGRGAREAFF.

V and J are TRBV28 and TRBJ2-1, with 8 nucleotides matching TRBD2. Germline-derived CDR1 and CDR2 are MDHEN and SYDVKM. V shed 6 bases, J shed 9 bases, and the junction held 13 bases outside the gene matches. The CDR3 is 15 amino acids. CDR3 DNA: TGTGCCAGCAGCCCATCAGGCGGGGGGATTCTTGAGCAGTTCTTC. The encoded protein is CASSPSGGGILEQFF.

The J gene is TRBJ2-7, the V gene TRBV5-1; the match to TRBD2 covers 12 bases. V shed 0 bases and J 3 bases; nucleotides not matched to a gene: 10. CDR3 length: 18 residues. Germline CDR1 SGHRS, CDR2 YFSETQ. The CDR3, as DNA: TGCGCCAGCAGCTTGGAGGCAGCTAGCGGGAGGGCCGTCTACGAGCAGTACTTC. This gives the protein CASSLEAASGRAVYEQYF.

The chain recombines TRBV7-2 with TRBJ2-2; TRBD1 is a possible D gene (5 bases). CDR3 size: 17 residues. Trimming stripped 5 bases from V and 0 bases from J, with 16 bases between. Germline V CDR1 and CDR2: SGHTA, FQGNSA. CDR3 sequence (DNA): TGTGCCAGCAGCCCCGACAGATTTAGGACGAACACCGGGGAGCTGTTTTTT. It translates to CASSPDRFRTNTGELFF.

The chain recombines TRBV7-2 with TRBJ2-3, with TRBD2 matching 14 bases. Germline assignment: CDR1 SGHTA and CDR2 FQGNSA. V shed 10 bases, J shed 0 bases, and the junction held 3 bases outside the gene matches. This CDR3 comprises 15 residues. CDR3 DNA sequence: TGTGCCACGGGACTAGCGGGAGCCAGCACAGATACGCAGTATTTT. This codes for CATGLAGASTDTQYF.

The chain carries TRBV2 and TRBJ1-3; D uncertain. Trimming shortened V by 7 bases and J by 0 bases, and 10 bases separated the two germline ends. Germline CDR1 SNHLY, CDR2 FYNNEI. The CDR3 is 14 residues long. The DNA for the CDR3 is TGTGCCAGCACTGACCCTAGCTCTGGAAACACCATATATTTT. The encoded protein is CASTDPSSGNTIYF.

The chain links TRBV7-2 to TRBJ2-7; D not certain. Germline V lookup: CDR1 SGHTA, CDR2 FQGNSA. Trimming shortened V by 2 bases and J by 6 bases, and 5 bases separated the two germline ends. This CDR3 is built from 11 residues. The CDR3 protein is CASSLYREQYF. The DNA for the CDR3 is TGTGCCAGCAGCTTATATCGCGAGCAGTACTTC.

The V and J genes are TRBV28 and TRBJ2-5; maybe TRBD2 (6 bases). The CDR3 extends over 16 amino acids. Germline CDR1 and CDR2: MDHEN and SYDVKM. V was clipped by 5 bases and J by 0 bases, with 16 bases between them. In DNA form, the CDR3 reads TGTGCCAGCAGTACCGTGAGCGGGTACTACCAAGAGACCCAGTACTTC. This translates into CASSTVSGYYQETQYF. Using reference TRBV28 and TRBJ2-5 for the parts outside the CDR3, the full variable domain is DVKVTQSSRYLVKRTGEKVFLECVQDMDHENMFWYRQDPGLGLRLIYFSYDVKMKEKGDIPEGYSVSREKKERFSLILESASTNQTSMYLCASSTVSGYYQETQYFGPGTRLLVL.

The J gene is TRBJ2-1, the V gene TRBV5-1, with TRBD2 as a possible D gene (6 bases). V lost 0 bases and J lost 4, with 11 bases in between. This CDR3 has 15 amino acids. Germline-derived CDR1 and CDR2 are SGHRS and YFSETQ. This CDR3 reads CASSLASGYYNEQFF. Here the CDR3 DNA reads TGCGCCAGCAGCTTGGCCAGCGGGTATTACAATGAGCAGTTCTTC.

The chain couples TRBV18 to TRBJ2-1; 12 nucleotides align to TRBD2. The CDR3 covers 14 residues. The germline gives CDR1 KGHSH, CDR2 LQKENI. With V trimmed by 5 bases and J by 10 bases, 6 bases remained unmatched. The CDR3 spells CASSYPGLAGEQFF. DNA for the CDR3: TGTGCCAGCTCATACCCGGGACTAGCGGGCGAGCAGTTCTTC. The full variable domain, with the rest looked up from reference TRBV18 and TRBJ2-1, is NAGVMQNPRHLVRRRGQEARLRCSPMKGHSHVYWYRQLPEEGLKFMVYLQKENIIDESGMPKERFSAEFPKEGPSILRIQQVVRGDSAAYFCASSYPGLAGEQFFGPGTRLTVL.

The chain recombines TRBV6-5 with TRBJ2-1, with a weak D call TRBD2 (6 bases). Looked up from germline, CDR1 is MNHEY and CDR2 is SVGAGI. This CDR3 is built from 15 residues. V lost 2 bases and J lost 2, with 10 bases in between. The CDR3 DNA sequence: TGTGCCAGCAGTTACGGCGGGACCCCCTACAATGAGCAGTTCTTC. Protein product: CASSYGGTPYNEQFF.

V and J are TRBV7-3 and TRBJ2-1; 9 nucleotides line up with TRBD1. V lost 0 bases, J lost 8 bases, and 5 bases stayed unmatched. CDR1 is SGHTA, CDR2 FQGTGA, per germline. This CDR3 has 15 residues. The CDR3 is CASSLTGTGNHEQFF. The CDR3 nucleotides read TGTGCCAGCAGCTTAACCGGGACAGGGAACCATGAGCAGTTCTTC. Using reference TRBV7-3 and TRBJ2-1 for the parts outside the CDR3, the full variable domain is GAGVSQTPSNKVTEKGKYVELRCDPISGHTALYWYRQSLGQGPEFLIYFQGTGAADDSGLPNDRFFAVRPEGSVSTLKIQRTERGDSAVYLCASSLTGTGNHEQFFGPGTRLTVL.

V gene TRBV24-1 combines with J gene TRBJ2-1, with D unclear. The V gene lost 3 bases and the J gene lost 0 bases, with 8 bases spanning the gap. There are 15 residues in the CDR3. Germline CDR1 reads KGHDR; CDR2 reads SFDVKD. The chain's CDR3 is CATSDGWSSYNEQFF. The CDR3 DNA sequence: TGTGCCACCAGTGATGGATGGAGCTCCTACAATGAGCAGTTCTTC.

The rearrangement links TRBV6-5 to TRBJ1-4; the match to TRBD1 covers 8 bases. Germline assignment: CDR1 MNHEY and CDR2 SVGAGI. This CDR3 comprises 15 residues. The V segment lost 0 bases and the J segment 8 bases; nucleotides outside the gene matches: 5. CDR3 protein: CASSYSQGAAEKLFF. CDR3 in DNA: TGTGCCAGCAGTTACTCGCAGGGGGCGGCAGAAAAACTGTTTTTT.

This clone turned up a few times. The rearrangement joins TRBV19 to TRBJ2-1, with D tentatively TRBD2 (7 bases). From germline, CDR1 is LNHDA and CDR2 SQIVND (reference sequence). The V and J ends lost 5 bases and 2 bases respectively, with 10 bases between them. The CDR3 has 14 amino acids. This CDR3 reads CASSWGGAYNEQFF. In nucleotides, the CDR3 is TGTGCCAGTAGTTGGGGGGGCGCCTACAATGAGCAGTTCTTC.

The rearrangement links TRBV18 to TRBJ1-6, with D unclear. Trimming took off 5 bases at V and 7 bases at J, with 9 bases between the two ends. CDR3 size: 13 residues. Germline V CDR1 and CDR2: KGHSH, LQKENI. CDR3 region: CASSITENSPLHF. CDR3 bases: TGTGCCAGCTCAATAACAGAAAATTCACCCCTCCACTTT.

The J gene is TRBJ1-6, the V gene TRBV28; D ambiguous. The CDR3 contains 16 residues. Germline-derived CDR1 and CDR2 are MDHEN and SYDVKM. V lost 4 bases to trimming and J lost 10 bases, with 20 bases between them. The CDR3 here is CASSSLWRASGSPLHF. The CDR3 DNA reads as TGTGCCAGCAGTTCCCTTTGGCGGGCCTCGGGGTCACCCCTCCACTTT.

The chain has TRBV21-1 and TRBJ1-2; the DNA was not compared with TRBD1, the D call given in the table. TRBV21-1 is recorded as a pseudogene. The CDR3 is 20 residues long. CDR3 sequence reads: CASSVNDRQGAVSPNYGYTF. CDR3 sequence (DNA): TGTGCCAGCAGCGTAAACGACCGACAGGGGGCTGTAAGCCCCAACTATGGCTACACCTTC.

The chain employs TRBV14 and TRBJ1-2; TRBD1 aligns across 7 bases. Germline V lookup: CDR1 SGHDN, CDR2 FVKESK. The trim removed 5 bases at V and 6 bases at J, leaving 12 bases unmatched. The CDR3 has 15 amino acids. The DNA for the CDR3 is TGTGCCAGCAGCAACCGACAGGGTGGGACCCATGGCTACACCTTC. It encodes CASSNRQGGTHGYTF.

V usage is TRBV5-1 and J usage is TRBJ1-1; D unresolved. Between the trimmed V and J ends, which lost 7 bases and 3 bases, there was a span of 22 bases. Germline V gene data show CDR1 as SGHRS and CDR2 as YFSETQ. This CDR3 is built from 16 residues. The CDR3 DNA reads TGCGCCAGCGAGGCCTTTTTGGTGCTTTACGACACTGAAGCTTTCTTT. Translated: CASEAFLVLYDTEAFF.

The chain links TRBV7-3 to TRBJ2-6; 8 bases align to TRBD1. This CDR3 has 15 residues. Germline V gene sequence: CDR1 SGHTA, CDR2 FQGTGA. With 5 bases clipped from V and 3 bases from J, the junction kept 3 bases outside the gene matches. The CDR3 nucleotides are TGTGCCAGCAGCGACAGGGGTCGTGGGGCCAACGTCCTGACTTTC. It yields the protein CASSDRGRGANVLTF.